There are a few counts of the clone carrying this TCR beta chain. Its antigen is not identified. Antiretroviral therapy had run roughly three months, about 14 weeks, before follow-up blood collection. No cell fractionation was done, so the repertoire covers all unsorted peripheral blood T cells. Enrollment excluded donors with tumors, hepatitis B or C, or recent vaccination. cDNA was made from around 0.5 ug RNA using alpha and beta constant primers. Using multiplexing indices, alpha and beta chain libraries were generated apart by chain-specific third strand synthesis. Ligation attached cDNA to a 5' RACE adapter that carried a random hexamer and SP2 site. TCRdb reprocessed the 5' RACE reads via MiXCR and lists one record per CDR3 protein. The sample lists 8,000 to 9,000 distinct CDR3 sequences; 8% to 9.5% were seen once. These data originate in a study of HIV-infected patients and healthy controls. The overall study: All patients had undetectable virus after a further year of therapy, most of the 16 by the second bleed.

General study results and limits: Donor HLA types were not determined in the study.

The sequences come from blood, collected during antiretroviral therapy. This receptor was identified in an adult with HIV infection.

CDR3 bases: TGTGCCAGCAGTTTTCTAGCTAACTATGGCTACACCTTC. This encodes CASSFLANYGYTF. The V and J genes are TRBV12-3 or TRBV12-4 and TRBJ1-2; D call uncertain. This CDR3 contains 13 residues. V dropped 3 bases and J dropped 0 bases, with 5 bases sitting between them.